In its sample, the clone carrying this TCR beta chain was seen a few times. The second PCR ran roughly 6 to 11 cycles with a sample-barcoded 5' primer and J-beta primers. TCRdb itself ran the 5' RACE reads through MiXCR, one entry per CDR3 protein. The table records around 1,800,000 distinct CDR3 sequences, 30% to 40% of them present only once. The germline gives CDR1 MNHNY, CDR2 SVGAGI (reference sequence). This CDR3 has 16 residues. V was cut by 2 bases and J by 6 bases, with 19 bases left in between. The data originate from a study of blood T cells in healthy people across ages. What was sequenced was blood. The chain couples TRBV6-6 to TRBJ1-1; no clear D gene. This clonotype originated in a human donor in good health. This CDR3 reads CASSYDPLTLFAEAFF. The CDR3, as DNA: TGTGCCAGCAGTTACGATCCTTTGACCCTGTTTGCTGAAGCTTTCTTT.